These 2 T cell receptor beta chains were all obtained from the same sample, sequenced in a study of response to subunit inactivated influenza vaccine. TCRdb re-derived calls from the RT-PCR reads in MiXCR, one entry per CDR3 protein. Seen here are around 530,000 distinct CDR3 sequences, around 11% observed once, and the top ten hold roughly 10%. Here the sequenced sample was PBMCs from blood, taken on the day of vaccination. The receptors were gathered from a man aged 45-60 years who received an inactivated influenza vaccine.

In this sample, this clonotype turned up a few times. The chain is built from TRBV7-9 and TRBJ1-6; D is undetermined. The V and J ends lost 1 base and 0 bases respectively, with 10 bases between them. The CDR3 totals 17 residues. The germline V gene encodes CDR1 SEHNR and CDR2 FQNEAQ (reference sequence). In nucleotides, the CDR3 is TGTGCCAGCAGCTTAGGGACGCCATACTCCTATAATTCACCCCTCCACTTT. This sequence encodes CASSLGTPYSYNSPLHF.

This clonotype was found a few times. This rearrangement joins TRBV12-3 or TRBV12-4 to TRBJ1-2, with D unresolved. This CDR3 comprises 12 residues. The ends were cut back, 6 bases at V and 7 bases at J, with 12 bases in the middle. CDR3 sequence reads: CASRAQNSGYTF. CDR3 nucleotides: TGTGCCAGCAGGGCACAAAATAGTGGCTACACCTTC.